Here is one T cell receptor beta chain with its context. Its specificity is not known. This entry comes from a study of T-cell reconstitution after alpha-beta-depleted transplantation in children. Study observations and caveats: Two months or so post-transplant, alpha-beta T cells reportedly derived from several hundred expanded graft clones.

Preparation of the TCRbeta library used unique molecular identifiers. TCRdb itself ran the PCR reads through MiXCR, one entry per CDR3 protein. This table holds about 980,000 distinct CDR3 sequences, less than 30% found once. The sample was PBMCs, mostly from graft donor cells, taken 360 days after TCRalphabeta/CD19-depleted stem cell transplant. This clonotype was sampled from a boy under two years old who had a stem cell transplant for SCID, so the T cells may come from the graft donor.

In DNA form, the CDR3 reads TGCGCCAGCAGCTCTCGTCAGGGATCAAGATATTGGACGCAGTATTTT. Its protein product is CASSSRQGSRYWTQYF. This rearrangement joins TRBV5-1 to TRBJ2-3; D might be TRBD1 (5 bases). This CDR3 is built from 16 residues. CDR1 and CDR2 (germline): SGHRS, YFSETQ. Between the trimmed V and J ends, which lost 3 bases and 9 bases, there was a span of 23 bases.